Presented here are 27 T cell receptor beta chains from one specimen sequenced in a study of OX40 agonist ivuxolimab in advanced cancers. Generated by immunoSEQ multiplex PCR, the TCRdb table keeps only in-frame clones and is missing some. Among roughly 69,000 clones listed, around four fifths were seen once. Here the sequenced sample was CD4+ or CD8+ T cells sorted from blood, taken in a trial of the OX40 agonist ivuxolimab. All receptors come from an adult with an advanced solid tumor such as melanoma, head and neck, liver or kidney cancer.

This sequence joins TRBV5-1 and TRBJ1-6; 9 bases agree with TRBD1. The CDR3 is made up of 16 amino acids. From germline, CDR1 is SGHRS and CDR2 YFSETQ. V trimming: 4 bases; J trimming: 5 bases; junction bases outside the gene matches: 7. The CDR3 DNA reads as TGCGCCAGCAGCCCGTGGACAGGGGCGAATAATTCACCCCTCCACTTT. It codes for CASSPWTGANNSPLHF.

This chain joins TRBV5-6 and TRBJ2-1, with a tentative D call TRBD2 (5 bases). CDR3 length: 14 amino acids. V lost 4 bases and J lost 9, with 17 bases in between. The germline gives CDR1 SGHDT, CDR2 YYEEEE. The CDR3 coding sequence is TGTGCCAGCAGCCAAGGGAGCGGTGTGAGTGAGCAGTTCTTC. Residues: CASSQGSGVSEQFF.

J is TRBJ1-1 and V is TRBV30, with TRBD1 matching over 12 bases. Losses at the gene ends were 3 bases for V and 5 bases for J; bases not matched to a gene: 13. The CDR3 has 17 residues. CDR1 and CDR2 from the germline V gene are GTSNPN and SVGIG (reference sequence). The CDR3, as DNA: TGTGCCTGGAGGATTAATCCGGGACAGGGGGCGCGGACTGAAGCTTTCTTT. It is translated as CAWRINPGQGARTEAFF.

The chain links TRBV5-1 to TRBJ2-4; D possibly corresponds to TRBD1 (5 bases). The CDR3 totals 15 residues. Germline assignment: CDR1 SGHRS and CDR2 YFSETQ. Trimming shortened V by 2 bases and J by 1 base, and 10 bases separated the two germline ends. The CDR3: CASSFQGTAKNIQYF. The CDR3 DNA reads as TGCGCCAGCAGCTTTCAGGGTACGGCCAAAAACATTCAGTACTTC.

The rearrangement links TRBV28 to TRBJ1-2; D is possibly TRBD1 (6 bases). The germline CDR1 and CDR2 sequences are MDHEN and SYDVKM. The CDR3 runs to 16 residues. Trimming removed 5 bases at V and 2 bases at J, with 18 bases between. DNA for the CDR3: TGTGCCAGCAGTGTCCGCGGGACAAGAAGAAACTATGGCTACACCTTC. Translating it yields CASSVRGTRRNYGYTF.

The chain recombines TRBV7-2 with TRBJ2-7, with TRBD2 matching 14 bases. The CDR3 is made up of 16 amino acids. V lost 5 bases to trimming and J lost 3 bases; unmatched junction nucleotides: 6. Germline CDR1 reads SGHTA; CDR2 reads FQGNSA. The CDR3 DNA is TGTGCCAGCAGCCAGGGACTAGCGGGAGTAGGCTACGAGCAGTACTTC. Encoded protein: CASSQGLAGVGYEQYF.

V and J are TRBV28 and TRBJ2-3; no clear D. The CDR3 is made up of 10 amino acids. Germline lookup yields CDR1 MDHEN and CDR2 SYDVKM. Deletions cut 7 bases from V and 6 bases from J, with 5 bases between. The CDR3 here is CASKLDTQYF. CDR3 nucleotides: TGTGCCAGCAAGCTGGATACGCAGTATTTT.

This clone was observed a handful of times. The gene calls are TRBV29-1 and TRBJ1-1; 7 bases agree with TRBD1. V shed 4 bases and J 1 base; nucleotides not matched to a gene: 3. Germline lookup yields CDR1 SQVTM and CDR2 ANQGSEA. This CDR3 spans 13 amino acids. The DNA for the CDR3 is TGCAGCGTTGCACAGGGGACGAACACTGAAGCTTTCTTT. Its translation: CSVAQGTNTEAFF.

The V call is TRBV6-5, the J call TRBJ2-7; D not resolved. The V end lost 6 bases, the J end lost 6 bases, and 12 bases lay between the germline ends. From germline, CDR1 is MNHEY and CDR2 SVGAGI. The CDR3 is 12 residues long. The CDR3 protein is CASSTTLSEQYF. The DNA for the CDR3 is TGTGCCAGCAGCACCACGCTTTCCGAGCAGTACTTC.

This rearrangement joins TRBV19 to TRBJ1-5; a possible D gene is TRBD1 (6 bases). Germline V CDR1 and CDR2: LNHDA, SQIVND (reference sequence). The CDR3 is made up of 15 amino acids. V lost 8 bases to trimming and J lost 1 base, with 15 bases between them. The CDR3 region is CASRPQGMSNQPQHF. CDR3 nucleotides: TGTGCCAGTCGACCCCAGGGGATGAGCAATCAGCCCCAGCATTTT.

The V gene is TRBV30, the J gene TRBJ1-2; D may be TRBD1 (5 bases). Trimming stripped 5 bases from V and 7 bases from J, with 8 bases between. The CDR3 runs 10 residues. Germline values: CDR1 GTSNPN, CDR2 SVGIG (reference sequence). CDR3 sequence: CAWGASGYTF. The CDR3, as DNA: TGTGCCTGGGGGGCCAGTGGCTACACCTTC.

This clone was observed a single time. This chain connects TRBV4-2 to TRBJ2-3; the match to TRBD2 covers 11 bases. J was trimmed by 5 bases and V by 1 base; bases with no gene match: 5. The CDR3 spans 16 residues. From germline, CDR1 is LGHNA and CDR2 YNFKEQ. DNA of the CDR3: TGTGCCAGCAGCCAAGGTGGTAGCGGGAGGGAAGATACGCAGTATTTT. This codes for CASSQGGSGREDTQYF.

This clone has more than one count but fewer than ten. The chain carries TRBV9 and TRBJ1-6; maybe TRBD1 (5 bases). The CDR3 is made up of 17 amino acids. Germline values: CDR1 SGDLS, CDR2 YYNGEE. The ends were cut back, 4 bases at V and 0 bases at J, with 14 bases in the middle. The CDR3 nucleotides read TGTGCCAGCAGCAGCGGGACGGCGAGCTCCTATAATTCACCCCTCCACTTT. Residues: CASSSGTASSYNSPLHF.

The chain has TRBV9 and TRBJ1-1; D is perhaps TRBD1 (6 bases). The ends were cut back, 3 bases at V and 4 bases at J, with 13 bases in the middle. Germline values: CDR1 SGDLS, CDR2 YYNGEE. The CDR3 is made up of 14 amino acids. The CDR3 bases are TGTGCCAGCAGCGCATCAGGGGAAGGCACTGAAGCTTTCTTT. It is translated as CASSASGEGTEAFF. Full variable domain (rest looked up from reference TRBV9 and TRBJ1-1): DSGVTQTPKHLITATGQRVTLRCSPRSGDLSVYWYQQSLDQGLQFLIQYYNGEERAKGNILERFSAQQFPDLHSELNLSSLELGDSALYFCASSASGEGTEAFFGQGTRLTVV.

CDR3 sequence: CASRITGIFNEQFF. DNA of the CDR3: TGTGCCAGCAGGATAACAGGGATATTCAATGAGCAGTTCTTC. This chain links TRBV6-1 with TRBJ2-1, with D possibly TRBD1 on 6 matching bases. V lost 6 bases to trimming and J lost 6 bases, with 15 bases between them. Germline loops: CDR1 MNHNS, CDR2 SASEGT. The CDR3 sequence is 14 residues long.

V usage is TRBV21-1 and J usage is TRBJ2-7. TRBV21-1 represents a pseudogene. The length of the CDR3 is 11 residues. CDR3 nucleotides: TGTGCCAGCAGCACGACGGACGAGCAGTACTTC. Translating it yields CASSTTDEQYF.

This clone was seen a single time. Its ends do not fully match the called genes, so a read error is possible. The gene calls are TRBV7-7 and TRBJ2-3, with D hard to call. In germline, CDR1 is SSHAT, CDR2 FNYEAQ (reference sequence). This CDR3 has 13 residues. CDR3 region: CASSPRATDTQYF. CDR3 coding DNA: TGTGCTAGCAGCCCCCGGGCCACAGATACGCAGTATTTT.

This clone showed up just a few times. The chain has TRBV5-1 and TRBJ1-4; TRBD1 is a possible D gene (5 bases). The germline V gene encodes CDR1 SGHRS and CDR2 YFSETQ. Between the trimmed V and J ends, which lost 2 bases and 6 bases, there was a span of 11 bases. This CDR3 contains 14 residues. For the CDR3, the DNA is TGCGCCAGCAGCTTCTGGGGCGCCGATGAAAAACTGTTTTTT. Protein: CASSFWGADEKLFF. Together with reference TRBV5-1 and TRBJ1-4, the CDR3 gives the full variable domain: KAGVTQTPRYLIKTRGQQVTLSCSPISGHRSVSWYQQTPGQGLQFLFEYFSETQRNKGNFPGRFSGRQFSNSRSEMNVSTLELGDSALYLCASSFWGADEKLFFGSGTQLSVL.

The rearrangement links TRBV29-1 to TRBJ2-2; unclear D gene. The V end lost 4 bases, the J end lost 1 base, and 10 bases lay between the germline ends. Per germline, CDR1 SQVTM and CDR2 ANQGSEA. The CDR3 sequence is 14 residues long. CDR3 DNA sequence: TGCAGCGTTGGGGGTCGGAAGAACACCGGGGAGCTGTTTTTT. This gives the protein CSVGGRKNTGELFF.

This chain connects TRBV5-5 to TRBJ1-3; 12 bases are a match to TRBD1. This CDR3 contains 17 residues. The J segment lost 0 bases and the V segment lost 3 bases, leaving 4 bases of the junction unmatched. Germline CDR1 SGHKS, CDR2 YYEKEE (reference sequence). The CDR3 sequence: CASSWGQGASSGNTIYF. The CDR3 DNA follows: TGTGCCAGCAGCTGGGGACAGGGGGCGAGCTCTGGAAACACCATATATTTT.

The V gene is TRBV28, the J gene TRBJ2-5, with 8 bases that match TRBD2. This CDR3 spans 16 amino acids. Germline CDR1 is MDHEN and CDR2 is SYDVKM. V gave up 10 bases and J gave up 5 bases; unmatched junction bases: 18. The CDR3: CATAGWREEDSETQYF. In DNA form, the CDR3 reads TGTGCCACAGCGGGCTGGCGGGAGGAGGATTCGGAGACCCAGTACTTC.

The chain joins TRBV5-6 to TRBJ2-1; 7 bases are a match to TRBD1. Germline V gives CDR1 SGHDT, CDR2 YYEEEE. CDR3 length: 16 residues. V dropped 0 bases and J dropped 4; count of bases not matched to a gene: 7. In nucleotides, the CDR3 is TGTGCCAGCAGCTTGGTAGGGGGCGCGAGATACAATGAGCAGTTCTTC. This encodes CASSLVGGARYNEQFF.

CDR3 nucleotide sequence: TGCGCCAGCAGCCGCCTAGCGGGAGAAAAAGATGAGCAGTTCTTC. Its translation is CASSRLAGEKDEQFF. The genes are TRBV4-1 and TRBJ2-1; 10 positions match TRBD2. CDR1 is MGHRA and CDR2 is YSYEKL in the germline V gene. The CDR3 totals 15 residues. V gave up 4 bases and J gave up 8 bases; unmatched junction bases: 8.

The chain joins TRBV2 to TRBJ2-3, with unresolved D. The CDR3 is 12 amino acids. CDR1 is SNHLY, CDR2 FYNNEI, per germline. Trimming removed 5 bases from V and 6 bases from J, with 9 bases in between. CDR3 coding DNA: TGTGCCAGCAGTTACTCTTCGGATACGCAGTATTTT. Translation gives CASSYSSDTQYF. Full variable domain (remainder filled in from reference TRBV2 and TRBJ2-3): EPEVTQTPSHQVTQMGQEVILRCVPISNHLYFYWYRQILGQKVEFLVSFYNNEISEKSEIFDDQFSVERPDGSNFTLKIRSTKLEDSAMYFCASSYSSDTQYFGPGTRLTVL.

The J gene is TRBJ2-7, the V gene TRBV6-5; D is possibly TRBD1 (5 bases). The CDR3 sequence is 12 residues long. Germline V gene data show CDR1 as MNHEY and CDR2 as SVGAGI. The V end lost 6 bases, the J end lost 2 bases, and 8 bases lay between the germline ends. The CDR3, as DNA: TGTGCCAGCAGGGAACAGGCCTACGAGCAGTACTTC. This translates into CASREQAYEQYF.

This clone was observed a handful of times. J is TRBJ2-3 and V is TRBV11-3, with D possibly being TRBD2 (6 bases). The CDR3 has 15 amino acids. The V end lost 2 bases, the J end lost 1 base, and 10 bases lay between the germline ends. Germline values: CDR1 SGHNT, CDR2 YENEEA. The CDR3 loop is CASSLYLARTDTQYF. The CDR3 DNA reads TGTGCCAGCAGCTTATACCTAGCGCGCACAGATACGCAGTATTTT.

V is TRBV7-6 and J is TRBJ2-3; 8 bases match TRBD1. The CDR3 covers 15 residues. From germline, CDR1 is SGHVS and CDR2 FNYEAQ. V shed 3 bases and J 1 base; nucleotides not matched to a gene: 3. CDR3 DNA: TGTGCCAGCAGCTTCGAGACAGGGGGCACAGATACGCAGTATTTT. Amino acid sequence: CASSFETGGTDTQYF. Supplemented by reference TRBV7-6 and TRBJ2-3, the full variable domain reads GAGVSQSPRYKVTKRGQDVALRCDPISGHVSLYWYRQALGQGPEFLTYFNYEAQQDKSGLPNDRFSAERPEGSISTLTIQRTEQRDSAMYRCASSFETGGTDTQYFGPGTRLTVL.